A selection of T cell receptor beta chains follows, all from one sample in a study of shared clonotypes between healthy human individuals. Here immunoSEQ multiplex PCR was the method, and the copy in TCRdb shows in-frame clones only, minus some. The sample yields over 2 million clones, 95% seen once. The sample taken for sequencing was naive CD4+ T cells sorted from blood. Every receptor here comes from a man aged 18 to 29 in good health. Both conserved end residues are part of each CDR3. Fields, in order: V gene, clone size, D gene, J gene, CDR3 protein, CDR3 DNA. The D gene is left open where the match is weak. Rows give clone size only sometimes, using once, few, many, or a class for an expanded clone.

TRBV15	once	TRBD2	TRBJ2-1	CATSRGTSAPYNEQFF	TGTGCCACCAGCAGGGGGACTAGCGCTCCCTACAATGAGCAGTTCTTC
TRBV7-2	.	TRBD2	TRBJ2-5	CASSLFLAAQETQYF	TGTGCCAGCAGCTTATTTCTAGCGGCCCAAGAGACCCAGTACTTC
TRBV5-6	.	.	TRBJ2-3	CASSFPGLKRDTQYF	TGTGCCAGCAGCTTCCCGGGACTCAAGCGGGATACGCAGTATTTT
TRBV30	once	.	TRBJ2-1	CASKKSSRGGNEQFF	TGTGCATCCAAGAAAAGTTCCCGTGGGGGCAATGAGCAGTTCTTC
TRBV7-8	.	TRBD1	TRBJ1-1	CASSFGPTGTGYTEAFF	TGTGCCAGCAGCTTCGGCCCGACCGGGACAGGGTACACTGAAGCTTTCTTT
TRBV4-1	.	.	TRBJ2-5	CASSPAAGETQYF	TGCGCCAGCAGCCCGGCGGCGGGAGAGACCCAGTACTTC
TRBV15	.	.	TRBJ2-1	CATSRDNRGEHEQFF	TGTGCCACCAGCAGAGATAACCGGGGAGAACATGAGCAGTTCTTC
TRBV7-7	.	.	TRBJ2-5	CASSPQETQYF	TGTGCTAGCAGCCCCCAAGAGACCCAGTACTTC
TRBV7-9	.	TRBD2	TRBJ2-1	CASSFTSGFSYNEQFF	TGTGCCAGCAGCTTTACTAGCGGCTTCTCCTACAATGAGCAGTTCTTC
TRBV18	.	TRBD1	TRBJ2-3	CASSQTGGDTQYF	TGTGCCAGCTCTCAAACAGGGGGAGATACGCAGTATTTT
TRBV28	.	TRBD1	TRBJ2-7	CASSNLRTGQFTYEQYF	TGTGCCAGCAGCAATCTAAGGACAGGGCAATTCACCTACGAGCAGTACTTC
TRBV4-1	.	TRBD1	TRBJ2-7	CASSQKTGGSYEQYF	TGCGCCAGCAGCCAAAAGACAGGGGGATCCTATGAGCAGTACTTC
TRBV5-1	.	.	TRBJ2-7	CASSLEGGSYEQYF	TGCGCCAGCAGCTTGGAAGGAGGCTCCTACGAGCAGTACTTC
TRBV25-1	.	.	TRBJ2-1	CASRRQEPNNEQFF	TGTGCCAGCAGGAGACAGGAGCCTAACAATGAGCAGTTCTTC
TRBV9	.	.	TRBJ1-6	CASSVAETAPLHF	TGTGCCAGCAGCGTAGCGGAGACAGCACCCCTCCACTTT
TRBV5-1	.	.	TRBJ1-1	CASSLVGVNTEAFF	TGCGCCAGCAGCTTGGTAGGGGTAAACACTGAAGCTTTCTTT
TRBV29-1	.	TRBD1	TRBJ1-2	CSVVGAGQGMAGYTF	TGCAGCGTAGTTGGGGCCGGACAGGGGATGGCAGGCTACACCTTC
TRBV9	.	TRBD2	TRBJ2-1	CASSVGTSRLGGYNEQFF	TGTGCCAGCAGCGTCGGGACTAGCCGCCTCGGTGGCTACAATGAGCAGTTCTTC
TRBV6-1	.	.	TRBJ2-1	CASLRSPTLNEQFF	TGTGCCAGCCTTCGGTCACCAACCCTTAATGAGCAGTTCTTC
TRBV5-1	.	.	TRBJ2-3	CASSLGQVSTDTQYF	TGCGCCAGCAGCTTGGGGCAGGTGAGCACAGATACGCAGTATTTT
TRBV7-2	.	.	TRBJ2-1	CASSLRGNSGPSYNEQFF	TGTGCCAGCAGCTTAAGGGGTAATTCCGGCCCCTCCTACAATGAGCAGTTCTTC
TRBV7-6	.	.	TRBJ2-1	CASSLGFGGPPYNEQFF	TGTGCCAGCAGCTTAGGTTTCGGGGGGCCACCGTACAATGAGCAGTTCTTC
TRBV14	once	.	TRBJ1-1	CASSQRQMNTEAFF	TGTGCCAGCAGCCAACGGCAGATGAACACTGAAGCTTTCTTT